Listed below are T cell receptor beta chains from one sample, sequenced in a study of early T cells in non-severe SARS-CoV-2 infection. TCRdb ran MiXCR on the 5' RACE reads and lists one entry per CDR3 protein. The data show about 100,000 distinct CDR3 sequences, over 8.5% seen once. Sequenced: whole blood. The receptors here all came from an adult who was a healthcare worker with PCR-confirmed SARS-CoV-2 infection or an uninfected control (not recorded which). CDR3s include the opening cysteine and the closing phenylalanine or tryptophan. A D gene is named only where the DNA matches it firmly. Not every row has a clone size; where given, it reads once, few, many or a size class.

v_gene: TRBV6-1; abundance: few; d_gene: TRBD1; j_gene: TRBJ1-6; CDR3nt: TGTGCCATCGCGGCCGGGACAGGGAATTCACCCCTCCACTTT; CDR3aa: CAIAAGTGNSPLHF
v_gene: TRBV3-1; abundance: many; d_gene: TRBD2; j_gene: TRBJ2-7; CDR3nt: TGTGCCAGCAGCCACACCTTAGCGGGAGGACCCTCCCGGTACTTC; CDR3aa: CASSHTLAGGPSRYF
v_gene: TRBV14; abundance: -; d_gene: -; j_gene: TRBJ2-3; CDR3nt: TGTGCCAGCAGCCAAGATGGATGGCGGGGCCAGATGCGCACAGATACGCAGTATTTT; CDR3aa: CASSQDGWRGQMRTDTQYF
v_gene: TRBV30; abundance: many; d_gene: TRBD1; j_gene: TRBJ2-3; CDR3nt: TGTGCCTGGGAGACAGGGAAGGCAGATACGCAGTATTTT; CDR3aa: CAWETGKADTQYF
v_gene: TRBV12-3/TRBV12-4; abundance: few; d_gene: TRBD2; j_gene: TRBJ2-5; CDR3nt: TGTGCCAGCACCACCTCGGGGGGGACCCAGTACTTC; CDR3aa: CASTTSGGTQYF
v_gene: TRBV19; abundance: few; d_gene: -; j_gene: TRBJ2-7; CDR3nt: TGTGCCAGTACCGTGACTGGAAGCTCCTACGAGCAGTACTTC; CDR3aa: CASTVTGSSYEQYF
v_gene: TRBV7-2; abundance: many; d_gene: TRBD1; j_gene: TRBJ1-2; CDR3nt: TGTGCCAGCAGCCCCAGAGGACAGGGGCACGGCTACACCTTC; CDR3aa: CASSPRGQGHGYTF
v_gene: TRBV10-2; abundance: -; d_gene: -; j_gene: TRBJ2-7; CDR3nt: TGCGCCAGCAGTGAGGGTCTTTTGAAGCAGTACTTC; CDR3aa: CASSEGLLKQYF
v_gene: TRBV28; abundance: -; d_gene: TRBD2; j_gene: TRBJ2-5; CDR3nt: TGTGCCAGCAGCCCGACTAGCGGGAGTTCGCGGGAGACCCAGTACTTC; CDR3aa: CASSPTSGSSRETQYF
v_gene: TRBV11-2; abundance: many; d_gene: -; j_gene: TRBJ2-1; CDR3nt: TGTGCCAGCAGGTCATTAGCCCTCAATGAGCAGTTCTTC; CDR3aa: CASRSLALNEQFF
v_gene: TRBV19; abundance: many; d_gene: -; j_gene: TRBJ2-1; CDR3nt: TGTGCCAGTAGTATGGCTCTCTCCGGCACCTACAATGAGCAGTTCTTC; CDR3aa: CASSMALSGTYNEQFF
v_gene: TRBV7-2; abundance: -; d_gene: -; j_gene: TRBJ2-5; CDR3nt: TGTGCCAGCAGCTACGTTAGGGGGCTGGGAGGGGCACAAGAGACCCAGTACTTC; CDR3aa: CASSYVRGLGGAQETQYF
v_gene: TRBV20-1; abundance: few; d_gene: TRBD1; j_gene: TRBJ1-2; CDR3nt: TGCAGTGCGCCGGACAGGGGGAGCTATGGCTACACCTTC; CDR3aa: CSAPDRGSYGYTF
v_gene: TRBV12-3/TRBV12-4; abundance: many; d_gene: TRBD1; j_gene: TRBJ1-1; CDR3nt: TGTGCCAGCAGCAAGCGTCTCACAGGGGGCAGAAACACTGAAGCTTTCTTT; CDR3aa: CASSKRLTGGRNTEAFF
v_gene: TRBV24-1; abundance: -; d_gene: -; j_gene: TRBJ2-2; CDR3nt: TGTGCCACCAGTGATTTACGACAGAACACCGGGGAGCTGTTTTTT; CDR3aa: CATSDLRQNTGELFF
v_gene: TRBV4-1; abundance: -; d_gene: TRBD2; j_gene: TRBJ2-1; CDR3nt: TGCGCCAGCAGCCAAGCTAGCGGGGGACTCAATGAGCAGTTCTTC; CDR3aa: CASSQASGGLNEQFF
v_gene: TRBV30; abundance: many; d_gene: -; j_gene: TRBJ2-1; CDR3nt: TGTGCCTGGAGTGTAGGGCTTCAAAATGAGCAGTTCTTC; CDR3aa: CAWSVGLQNEQFF
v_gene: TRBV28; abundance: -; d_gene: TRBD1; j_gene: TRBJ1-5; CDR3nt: TGTGCCAGCAGTTTCAGGACAGGTGCCTATAGCAATCAGCCCCAGCATTTT; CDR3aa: CASSFRTGAYSNQPQHF
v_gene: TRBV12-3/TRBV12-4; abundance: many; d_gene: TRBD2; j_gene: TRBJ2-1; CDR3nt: TGTGCCAGCAGTTTTAACAGCGGGAGTACTGATGAGCAGTTCTTC; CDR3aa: CASSFNSGSTDEQFF
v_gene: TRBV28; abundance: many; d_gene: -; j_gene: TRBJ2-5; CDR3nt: TGTGCCAGCAGTGCCGCGTTTAGGGCCCAAGAGACCCAGTACTTC; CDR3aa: CASSAAFRAQETQYF
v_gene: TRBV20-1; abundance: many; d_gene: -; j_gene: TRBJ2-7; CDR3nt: TGCAGTGCTAGTACTAGGCGCGAGCAGTACTTC; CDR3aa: CSASTRREQYF
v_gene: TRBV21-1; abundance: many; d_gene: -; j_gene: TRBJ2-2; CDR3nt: TGTGCCAGCAGCACAGAGACTAGACCTTGGAATACCGGGGAGCTGTTTTTT; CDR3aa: CASSTETRPWNTGELFF
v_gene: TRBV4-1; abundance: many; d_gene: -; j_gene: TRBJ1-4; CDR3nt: TGCGCCACCAAGCCGGGCGGAATGGAAGGATACACCGAAAAACTGTTTTTT; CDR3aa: CATKPGGMEGYTEKLFF